These 28 T cell receptor beta chains came from one sample sequenced in a study of blood T cell repertoires in COVID-19. Assay: immunoSEQ multiplex PCR; the TCRdb copy retains only in-frame clones and omits some. Among 150,000 or so clones listed, roughly four fifths were seen once. The sequenced sample consisted of peripheral blood. The receptors shown here come from a woman of 80 years or more with active or convalescent COVID-19.

The chain uses TRBV29-1 and TRBJ1-1; 9 bases are shared with TRBD1. The germline V gene encodes CDR1 SQVTM and CDR2 ANQGSEA. The V and J ends lost 5 bases and 1 base, in that order; junction bases with no gene match: 5. CDR3 length equals 14 residues. The CDR3 reads CSVRDRAPNTEAFF. The CDR3 nucleotides are TGCAGCGTTCGGGACAGGGCTCCGAACACTGAAGCTTTCTTT.

This chain uses TRBV5-1 with TRBJ1-4; 9 bases agree with TRBD1. Germline-derived CDR1 and CDR2 are SGHRS and YFSETQ. This CDR3 comprises 15 residues. V lost 4 bases, J lost 7 bases, and 8 bases stayed unmatched. CDR3 region: CASSVGTGSTEKLFF. CDR3 coding DNA: TGCGCCAGCAGCGTAGGGACAGGGAGTACTGAAAAACTGTTTTTT.

CDR3 residues: CANRGAYEKLFF. The CDR3 DNA reads TGTGCCAACAGAGGGGCCTACGAAAAACTGTTTTTT. The chain has TRBV2 and TRBJ1-4; perhaps TRBD1 as D (5 bases). V dropped 10 bases and J dropped 8 bases, with 14 bases sitting between them. CDR3 length: 12 residues. The V gene's germline CDR1 is SNHLY and CDR2 FYNNEI.

The rearrangement links TRBV7-3 to TRBJ2-2; D ambiguous. Trimming took 4 bases from V and 2 from J, leaving 8 bases between them. The germline gives CDR1 SGHTA, CDR2 FQGTGA. The CDR3 spans 14 residues. In nucleotides, the CDR3 is TGTGCCAGCAGCTCCTCCCCTAACACCGGGGAGCTGTTTTTT. Amino acid sequence: CASSSSPNTGELFF.

The rearrangement links TRBV7-9 to TRBJ2-5, with 12 bases that match TRBD2. The length of the CDR3 is 16 residues. Germline CDR1 reads SEHNR; CDR2 reads FQNEAQ (reference sequence). J lost 1 base, V lost 1 base, and 1 base had no gene match. Written as DNA, the CDR3 is TGTGCCAGCAGCTTAGGACTAGCGGGGGTCCAAGAGACCCAGTACTTC. Its translation is CASSLGLAGVQETQYF.

On this clone: In the same sample, other DNA sequences code for this CDR3. The CDR3 nucleotides are TGCGCCAGCTCCACAGGGGGCGGCGGGAACACTGAAGCTTTCTTT. This codes for CASSTGGGGNTEAFF. The genes are TRBV5-1 and TRBJ1-1, with 9 bases that match TRBD1. CDR1 and CDR2 from the germline V gene are SGHRS and YFSETQ. CDR3 size: 15 residues. The ends lost 7 bases at V and 1 base at J; junction bases unmatched: 8.

This sequence joins TRBV11-2 and TRBJ2-7; D not certain. CDR1 is SGHAT and CDR2 is FQNNGV in the germline V gene. The germline V and J ends were trimmed by 0 bases and 6 bases, with 3 bases remaining between them. This CDR3 is 11 amino acids long. CDR3 bases: TGTGCCAGCAGCTTAGATCTCGAGCAGTACTTC. It specifies CASSLDLEQYF.

This clone appeared many times. The rearrangement uses TRBV3-1 (or the pseudogene TRBV3-2) and TRBJ1-4; D is perhaps TRBD1 (6 bases). This CDR3 is 18 amino acids long. CDR1 and CDR2 (germline): LGHDT, YNNKEL (reference sequence). Trimming left V 3 bases short and J 7 bases short, with 24 bases between. CDR3 DNA: TGTGCCAGCAGCCAGTTAGGAGGGCCGGGGGGCAGTCGTGAAAAACTGTTTTTT. Its protein is CASSQLGGPGGSREKLFF.

This chain links TRBV3-1 (or the pseudogene TRBV3-2) with TRBJ1-2, with D hard to call. V was clipped by 3 bases and J by 2 bases, with 13 bases between them. The CDR3 loop spans 15 amino acids. The germline V gene has CDR1 LGHDT and CDR2 YNNKEL (reference sequence). This CDR3 is CASSQAYGGNYGYTF. In DNA, the CDR3 is TGTGCCAGCAGCCAGGCATATGGCGGAAACTATGGCTACACCTTC.

The J gene is TRBJ1-1, the V gene TRBV29-1; D remains unclear. V was trimmed by 4 bases and J by 4 bases, leaving 16 bases between them. Germline CDR1 and CDR2: SQVTM and ANQGSEA. The CDR3 is 14 amino acids. The CDR3 loop is CSVGPTGISTEAFF. The DNA of the CDR3 is TGCAGCGTTGGCCCAACGGGAATTTCCACTGAAGCTTTCTTT.

The chain recombines TRBV7-2 with TRBJ2-5; 11 nucleotides agree with TRBD2. This CDR3 has 15 residues. Germline lookup yields CDR1 SGHTA and CDR2 FQGNSA. The V and J ends lost 5 bases and 5 bases, in that order; junction bases with no gene match: 7. The CDR3 sequence is CASSHRRLAGETQYF. The CDR3 nucleotides read TGTGCCAGCAGCCATAGACGACTAGCGGGGGAGACCCAGTACTTC. The full variable domain, with the rest looked up from reference TRBV7-2 and TRBJ2-5, is GAGVSQSPSNKVTEKGKDVELRCDPISGHTALYWYRQSLGQGLEFLIYFQGNSAPDKSGLPSDRFSAERTGGSVSTLTIQRTQQEDSAVYLCASSHRRLAGETQYFGPGTRLLVL.

This clone was seen more than once but under ten times. The chain combines TRBV28 with TRBJ1-1, with D unclear. CDR1 is MDHEN and CDR2 is SYDVKM in the germline V gene. CDR3 length: 17 amino acids. Trimming cost V 8 bases and J 1 base, with 23 bases left between them. CDR3 loop: CASPPGGEGGRNTEAFF. CDR3 nucleotides: TGTGCCAGCCCGCCGGGAGGCGAGGGTGGCCGGAACACTGAAGCTTTCTTT.

The CDR3 protein is CASSTSDTGELFF. The CDR3 bases are TGTGCCAGCAGTACCTCGGACACCGGGGAGCTGTTTTTT. V usage is TRBV27 and J usage is TRBJ2-2; D ambiguous. The CDR3 is 13 amino acids. V gave up 5 bases and J gave up 3 bases, with 7 bases separating them. Germline values: CDR1 MNHEY, CDR2 SMNVEV (reference sequence).

In the case of this clone: The sample contains more than one DNA sequence encoding this CDR3. CDR3 nucleotide sequence: TGTGCCAGCAGCAGCACACAGGGTTATGGCTACACCTTC. Protein product: CASSSTQGYGYTF. This rearrangement joins TRBV7-3 to TRBJ1-2; tentatively, D is TRBD1 (6 bases). The V end was cut by 5 bases, the J end by 5 bases, with 12 bases between. Germline-derived CDR1 and CDR2 are SGHTA and FQGTGA. The CDR3 runs 13 residues.

This rearrangement joins TRBV5-4 to TRBJ2-1, with TRBD1 matching over 9 bases. Germline CDR1 reads SGHNT; CDR2 reads YYREEE (reference sequence). CDR3 size: 16 residues. Trimming took 4 bases from V and 4 from J; bases not matched to a gene: 9. The CDR3 DNA reads TGTGCCAGCAGCCGCGAGGGGGACAGGGCGTACAATGAGCAGTTCTTC. Its protein is CASSREGDRAYNEQFF.

This chain links TRBV5-6 with TRBJ1-2; D is unclear. The V and J ends lost 0 bases and 11 bases respectively, with 14 bases between them. The V gene's germline CDR1 is SGHDT and CDR2 YYEEEE. This CDR3 has 13 amino acids. CDR3 in DNA: TGTGCCAGCAGCTTGGAGTCAGGAGGAGATTACACCTTC. Amino acids: CASSLESGGDYTF.

This chain uses TRBV30 with TRBJ2-3, with 7 bases identical to TRBD2. The CDR3 has 14 amino acids. The J segment lost 3 bases and the V segment lost 0 bases, leaving 3 bases of the junction unmatched. Germline assignment: CDR1 GTSNPN and CDR2 SVGIG (reference sequence). CDR3 sequence (DNA): TGTGCCTGGAGTGTATTTAGCGGGACAGATACGCAGTATTTT. Its translation is CAWSVFSGTDTQYF.

V gene TRBV4-1 combines with J gene TRBJ2-3; 9 nucleotides match TRBD2. CDR1 and CDR2 (germline): MGHRA, YSYEKL. The length of the CDR3 is 16 residues. V shed 1 base and J 5 bases; nucleotides not matched to a gene: 7. CDR3 nucleotide sequence: TGCGCCAGCAGCCAAGCTGTAGCGGGGGCGGGAGATACGCAGTATTTT. Translation gives CASSQAVAGAGDTQYF.

The genes are TRBV5-5 and TRBJ2-7, with D maybe TRBD1 (6 bases). Trimming took 2 bases from V and 4 from J, leaving 13 bases between them. Germline values: CDR1 SGHKS, CDR2 YYEKEE (reference sequence). The CDR3 runs 14 residues. Here the CDR3 reads CASSFGQGQYEQYF. CDR3 coding DNA: TGTGCCAGCAGCTTTGGTCAGGGGCAATACGAGCAGTACTTC. The whole variable domain, remainder taken from reference TRBV5-5 and TRBJ2-7, is DAGVTQSPTHLIKTRGQQVTLRCSPISGHKSVSWYQQVLGQGPQFIFQYYEKEERGRGNFPDRFSARQFPNYSSELNVNALLLGDSALYLCASSFGQGQYEQYFGPGTRLTVT.

V and J are TRBV5-5 and TRBJ2-5, with 7 positions matching TRBD2. The germline CDR1 and CDR2 sequences are SGHKS and YYEKEE (reference sequence). The CDR3 covers 15 residues. The V gene end was trimmed by 4 bases and the J gene end by 5 bases; junction bases not matched to a gene: 11. CDR3: CASSGGTLAVETQYF. DNA for the CDR3: TGTGCCAGCAGCGGCGGGACTCTAGCGGTGGAGACCCAGTACTTC.

This chain connects TRBV5-1 to TRBJ2-5; 9 nucleotides match TRBD2. V dropped 0 bases and J dropped 4; count of bases not matched to a gene: 4. The CDR3 runs to 15 residues. Germline lookup yields CDR1 SGHRS and CDR2 YFSETQ. The CDR3 sequence is CASSLAPSGVETQYF. The CDR3 region has the DNA TGCGCCAGCAGCTTGGCTCCTAGCGGGGTAGAGACCCAGTACTTC.

This clone was detected only a few times. The chain carries TRBV19 and TRBJ2-2; TRBD1 is a possible D gene (6 bases). Trimming left V 6 bases short and J 1 base short, with 6 bases between. This CDR3 spans 13 amino acids. Per germline, CDR1 LNHDA and CDR2 SQIVND (reference sequence). CDR3 residues: CASRDRNTGELFF. The CDR3 coding sequence is TGTGCCAGTAGGGACAGGAACACCGGGGAGCTGTTTTTT. Variable domain in full (rest from reference TRBV19 and TRBJ2-2): DGGITQSPKYLFRKEGQNVTLSCEQNLNHDAMYWYRQDPGQGLRLIYYSQIVNDFQKGDIAEGYSVSREKKESFPLTVTSAQKNPTAFYLCASRDRNTGELFFGEGSRLTVL.

The gene calls are TRBV30 and TRBJ2-7; the match to TRBD1 covers 9 bases. Germline V gives CDR1 GTSNPN, CDR2 SVGIG (reference sequence). This CDR3 comprises 14 residues. V lost 3 bases and J lost 2; bases outside the gene matches: 5. Written as DNA, the CDR3 is TGTGCCTGGAGCCCCGGGACAGGGACCTACGAGCAGTACTTC. As protein: CAWSPGTGTYEQYF.

V and J are TRBV5-1 and TRBJ2-7; 11 bases line up with TRBD1. The J segment lost 5 bases and the V segment lost 0 bases, leaving 4 bases of the junction unmatched. The CDR3 has 15 amino acids. From germline, CDR1 is SGHRS and CDR2 YFSETQ. The CDR3, as DNA: TGCGCCAGCAGCTTGGGGACAGGGGGCCTACACGAGCAGTACTTC. Its translation: CASSLGTGGLHEQYF. Full variable domain (rest looked up from reference TRBV5-1 and TRBJ2-7): KAGVTQTPRYLIKTRGQQVTLSCSPISGHRSVSWYQQTPGQGLQFLFEYFSETQRNKGNFPGRFSGRQFSNSRSEMNVSTLELGDSALYLCASSLGTGGLHEQYFGPGTRLTVT.

This clone was seen only a few times. CDR3 coding DNA: TGTGCCAGCAGCGTAACCGGGACAGGCTCCCGTGGCTACACCTTC. Amino acids: CASSVTGTGSRGYTF. The V call is TRBV3-1 (or the pseudogene TRBV3-2), the J call TRBJ1-2; 8 bases line up with TRBD1. The CDR3 contains 15 residues. V trimming: 5 bases; J trimming: 7 bases; junction bases outside the gene matches: 12. Per germline, CDR1 LGHDT and CDR2 YNNKEL (reference sequence).

The chain recombines TRBV9 with TRBJ1-2; 10 bases align to TRBD1. V lost 4 bases to trimming and J lost 8 bases; unmatched junction nucleotides: 8. CDR1 is SGDLS and CDR2 is YYNGEE in the germline V gene. This CDR3 contains 14 residues. Here the CDR3 reads CASSKGQGEGGYTF. The CDR3 coding sequence is TGTGCCAGCAGCAAAGGACAGGGGGAAGGAGGCTACACCTTC.

In regard to this clone: Because it lacks the conserved phenylalanine or tryptophan at the end, this CDR3 is likely a read error. No DNA is shown, since the ends of the CDR3 on it are uncertain; the CDR3 is the one TCRdb lists. The V and J genes are TRBV10-3 and TRBJ2-7; TRBD2 is the table's D call, not checked against the DNA. Germline V lookup: CDR1 ENHRY, CDR2 SYGVKD. With termini counted, the CDR3 has 12 amino acids. The CDR3 sequence: CAPWGGLKATRR.

V gene TRBV3-1 (or the pseudogene TRBV3-2) combines with J gene TRBJ1-2, with D hard to call. Germline CDR1 is LGHDT and CDR2 is YNNKEL (reference sequence). The V end lost 1 base, the J end lost 7 bases, and 13 bases lay between the germline ends. This CDR3 contains 14 residues. The CDR3 DNA reads TGTGCCAGCAGCCAAGTCGCGGGTACCGGTGGCTACACCTTC. Translating it yields CASSQVAGTGGYTF.